This T cell receptor (beta chain) was found in a study of technical replicates of blood from a few donors. Using immunoSEQ multiplex PCR, the repertoire was profiled, and TCRdb retains in-frame clones only, with some absent. The sample lists around 58,000 clones; around nine tenths were seen once. The CDR3 extends over 14 amino acids. The germline V gene has CDR1 MGHDK and CDR2 SYGVNS. Trimming pared 3 bases from V and 4 bases from J, leaving 9 bases between. This sequence originates from a human donor in good health. Some clones in this sample may be carry-over from other donors' samples. What was sequenced was PBMCs. This chain links TRBV25-1 with TRBJ1-4, with a possible D match to TRBD1 (5 bases). The CDR3 is CASSDPGLNEKLFF. The CDR3 DNA is TGTGCCAGCAGTGACCCAGGGCTTAATGAAAAACTGTTTTTT.